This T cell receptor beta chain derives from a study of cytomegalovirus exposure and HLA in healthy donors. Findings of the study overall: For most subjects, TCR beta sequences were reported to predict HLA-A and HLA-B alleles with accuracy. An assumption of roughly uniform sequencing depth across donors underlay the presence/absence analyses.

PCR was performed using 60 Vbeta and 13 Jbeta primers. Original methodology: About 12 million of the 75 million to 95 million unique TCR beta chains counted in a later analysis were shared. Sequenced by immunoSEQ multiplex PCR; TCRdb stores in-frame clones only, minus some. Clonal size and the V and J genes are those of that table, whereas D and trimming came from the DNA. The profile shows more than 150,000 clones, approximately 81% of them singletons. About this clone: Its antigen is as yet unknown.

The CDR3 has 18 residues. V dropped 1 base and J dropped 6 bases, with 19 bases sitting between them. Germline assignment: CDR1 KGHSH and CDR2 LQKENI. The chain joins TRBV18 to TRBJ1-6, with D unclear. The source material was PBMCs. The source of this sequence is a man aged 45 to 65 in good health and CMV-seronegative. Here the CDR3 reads CASSPQGGGNGPNSPLHF. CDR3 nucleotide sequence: TGTGCCAGCTCACCACAGGGAGGAGGGAACGGACCTAATTCACCCCTCCACTTT.